Shown below are 14 T cell receptor beta chains from a single sample sequenced in a study of cytotoxic CD8 clonotypes in ibrutinib-treated CLL (dated by TCRdb to 2020 to 2022). Explained via the paper, the time point label denotes: progressive disease on ibrutinib. The library was obtained by the immunoSEQ multiplex PCR assay. The clones in this table, taken by TCRdb from immuneACCESS, are in-frame only. Not every clone is retained; where verified, under half of the shortfall comes from an unresolved V gene, and the cause of the rest is unknown. The table for this sample lists approximately 60,000 clones; 50% to 60% of them were counted only once. Roughly a quarter of the sample lies in the top ten. This specimen consisted of PBMCs, obtained at disease progression, from a patient treated with ibrutinib. These receptors were obtained from a human donor with chronic lymphocytic leukemia.

The V and J genes are TRBV27 and TRBJ2-7; a possible D gene is TRBD1 (7 bases). Trimming left V 4 bases short and J 6 bases short, with 13 bases between. This CDR3 comprises 13 residues. Looked up from germline, CDR1 is MNHEY and CDR2 is SMNVEV (reference sequence). The CDR3 sequence: CASSSTGRFEQYF. The DNA for the CDR3 is TGTGCCAGCAGTTCGACAGGGAGGTTCGAGCAGTACTTC.

A single count supports this clone. The V and J genes are TRBV7-8 and TRBJ2-1; 10 bases are shared with TRBD2. V lost 2 bases and J lost 10; bases outside the gene matches: 8. The CDR3 has 15 residues. Germline CDR1 and CDR2: SGHVS and FQNEAQ. This CDR3 reads CASSLSGGGLNEQFF. CDR3 bases: TGTGCCAGCAGCTTAAGCGGGGGGGGACTAAACGAGCAGTTCTTC.

The chain is built from TRBV2 and TRBJ2-7; TRBD1 aligns across 8 bases. The CDR3 is made up of 15 amino acids. Germline assignment: CDR1 SNHLY and CDR2 FYNNEI. V shed 4 bases, J shed 7 bases, and the junction held 12 bases outside the gene matches. The chain's CDR3 is CASSVPGTGGREQYF. CDR3 sequence (DNA): TGTGCCAGCAGTGTACCCGGGACAGGTGGGAGAGAGCAGTACTTC.

The chain uses TRBV6-5 and TRBJ2-7; D could derive from TRBD1 or TRBD2 (5 bases each). Trimming removed 10 bases from V and 4 bases from J, with 11 bases in between. Germline CDR1 reads MNHEY; CDR2 reads SVGAGI. This CDR3 has 11 residues. The CDR3 loop reads CATGTQYEQYF. CDR3 sequence (DNA): TGTGCCACGGGGACCCAGTACGAGCAGTACTTC.

The chain is built from TRBV18 and TRBJ1-2; no reliable D call. CDR3 length equals 13 residues. Germline CDR1 is KGHSH and CDR2 is LQKENI. V was clipped by 0 bases and J by 4 bases, with 6 bases between them. The CDR3 region has the DNA TGTGCCAGCTCACCACCAGGAACCTATGGCTACACCTTC. As protein: CASSPPGTYGYTF. The full variable domain, in which reference TRBV18 and TRBJ1-2 provide the parts outside the CDR3, is NAGVMQNPRHLVRRRGQEARLRCSPMKGHSHVYWYRQLPEEGLKFMVYLQKENIIDESGMPKERFSAEFPKEGPSILRIQQVVRGDSAAYFCASSPPGTYGYTFGSGTRLTVV.

This chain connects TRBV27 to TRBJ1-1; the D is unclear. The germline V and J ends were trimmed by 3 bases and 2 bases, with 10 bases remaining between them. The CDR3 is made up of 14 amino acids. Germline V gene sequence: CDR1 MNHEY, CDR2 SMNVEV (reference sequence). CDR3 sequence reads: CASSFGGVNTEAFF. The CDR3 DNA reads as TGTGCCAGCAGTTTTGGAGGTGTTAACACTGAAGCTTTCTTT.

The V call is TRBV7-2, the J call TRBJ2-1; D is unclear. Germline loops: CDR1 SGHTA, CDR2 FQGNSA. Trimming took off 4 bases at V and 2 bases at J, with 12 bases between the two ends. This CDR3 has 15 amino acids. The CDR3 reads CASSSQKEAYNEQFF. The CDR3 coding sequence is TGTGCCAGCAGCTCGCAAAAAGAGGCCTACAATGAGCAGTTCTTC.

The chain has TRBV30 and TRBJ1-1, with D maybe TRBD1 (5 bases). Trimming removed 0 bases at V and 7 bases at J, with 12 bases between. The CDR3 runs 13 residues. The germline gives CDR1 GTSNPN, CDR2 SVGIG (reference sequence). The CDR3 sequence: CAWSVARAFEAFF. The CDR3 nucleotides read TGTGCCTGGAGTGTGGCCAGGGCATTTGAAGCTTTCTTT.

The chain couples TRBV6-5 to TRBJ2-7, with 7 bases aligning to TRBD1. This CDR3 comprises 14 residues. The V segment lost 0 bases and the J segment 5 bases; nucleotides outside the gene matches: 4. Germline V gene sequence: CDR1 MNHEY, CDR2 SVGAGI. CDR3 loop: CASSYSLTGNEQYF. The CDR3 nucleotides are TGTGCCAGCAGTTACTCCCTGACAGGGAACGAGCAGTACTTC.

V gene TRBV13 combines with J gene TRBJ2-5; D is undetermined. The length of the CDR3 is 12 residues. Trimming took off 5 bases at V and 5 bases at J, with 9 bases between the two ends. Germline loops: CDR1 PRHDT, CDR2 FYEKMQ (reference sequence). The CDR3 protein is CASSPPEETQYF. CDR3 bases: TGTGCCAGCAGCCCCCCGGAGGAGACCCAGTACTTC. The variable domain in full, with the rest retrieved from reference TRBV13 and TRBJ2-5, is AAGVIQSPRHLIKEKRETATLKCYPIPRHDTVYWYQQGPGQDPQFLISFYEKMQSDKGSIPDRFSAQQFSDYHSELNMSSLELGDSALYFCASSPPEETQYFGPGTRLLVL.

V usage is TRBV6-5 and J usage is TRBJ1-5, with D uncertain. The CDR3 is 15 residues long. The germline V and J ends were trimmed by 5 bases and 6 bases, with 17 bases remaining between them. CDR1 is MNHEY and CDR2 is SVGAGI in the germline V gene. The CDR3 protein is CASSKRPARGQPQHF. CDR3 sequence (DNA): TGTGCCAGCAGTAAACGACCGGCCCGAGGTCAGCCCCAGCATTTT.

The CDR3 reads CAWSVLGKETQYF. CDR3 in DNA: TGTGCCTGGAGTGTCTTAGGAAAAGAGACCCAGTACTTC. The J gene is TRBJ2-5, the V gene TRBV30, with D unresolved. This CDR3 comprises 13 residues. Germline lookup yields CDR1 GTSNPN and CDR2 SVGIG (reference sequence). Trimming stripped 0 bases from V and 3 bases from J, with 8 bases between.

V gene TRBV6-5 combines with J gene TRBJ1-2, with TRBD1 matching over 8 bases. The J segment lost 3 bases and the V segment lost 5 bases, leaving 5 bases of the junction unmatched. The CDR3 is 14 residues long. Germline assignment: CDR1 MNHEY and CDR2 SVGAGI. The CDR3 reads CASSTGQGHYGYTF. DNA for the CDR3: TGTGCCAGCAGTACTGGACAGGGACACTATGGCTACACCTTC.

The V and J genes are TRBV15 and TRBJ2-2, with 12 bases aligning to TRBD2. The CDR3 consists of 20 residues. V shed 0 bases and J 4 bases; nucleotides not matched to a gene: 12. Per germline, CDR1 LNHNV and CDR2 YYDKDF (reference sequence). In DNA, the CDR3 is TGTGCCACCAGCAGAGATAGGGCTAGCGGGAGGGCCTTAGTCACCGGGGAGCTGTTTTTT. The encoded protein is CATSRDRASGRALVTGELFF.